The 13 T cell receptor beta chains below all came from one sample that was sequenced in a study of cytomegalovirus exposure and HLA in healthy donors. A multiplex PCR was run with 60 Vbeta primers and 13 Jbeta primers. Method: immunoSEQ multiplex PCR; TCRdb's copy keeps in-frame clones and lacks some. The profile shows some 200,000 clones, around four fifths of them singletons. The source material was PBMCs. Receptor source: a woman under 30 in good health and CMV-seronegative.

The CDR3 DNA follows: TGTGCCAGCAGCCAAGGAGGCGGAACCGGGGAGCTGTTTTTT. Translation: CASSQGGGTGELFF. J is TRBJ2-2 and V is TRBV4-2, with D unresolved. Germline V CDR1 and CDR2: LGHNA, YNFKEQ. The length of the CDR3 is 14 residues. V was trimmed by 1 base and J by 5 bases, leaving 8 bases between them.

The chain carries TRBV4-1 and TRBJ2-2, with TRBD2 matching 14 bases. This CDR3 has 17 residues. The J segment lost 0 bases and the V segment lost 4 bases, leaving 1 base of the junction unmatched. Germline V gene data show CDR1 as MGHRA and CDR2 as YSYEKL. CDR3 in amino acids: CASSPGLAGANTGELFF. As DNA, the CDR3 is TGCGCCAGCAGCCCGGGACTAGCGGGAGCGAACACCGGGGAGCTGTTTTTT.

This clone was counted between two and nine times. The V and J genes are TRBV7-9 and TRBJ1-1; D is uncertain. CDR1 SEHNR and CDR2 FQNEAQ come from the germline V gene (reference sequence). The CDR3 loop spans 14 amino acids. V was pared by 1 base and J by 4 bases, with 10 bases between. The CDR3 nucleotides read TGTGCCAGCAGCTTAGAGGAGAGGAGCACTGAAGCTTTCTTT. Translation gives CASSLEERSTEAFF.

The chain combines TRBV14 with TRBJ1-6; D not resolved. Germline assignment: CDR1 SGHDN and CDR2 FVKESK. The CDR3 totals 14 residues. Trimming stripped 4 bases from V and 0 bases from J, with 4 bases between. The CDR3 reads CASSLSSYNSPLHF. The CDR3 DNA follows: TGTGCCAGCAGCCTGAGCTCCTATAATTCACCCCTCCACTTT. Filled out from reference TRBV14 and TRBJ1-6, the complete variable domain reads EAGVTQFPSHSVIEKGQTVTLRCDPISGHDNLYWYRRVMGKEIKFLLHFVKESKQDESGMPNNRFLAERTGGTYSTLKVQPAELEDSGVYFCASSLSSYNSPLHFGNGTRLTVT.

With respect to this clone: The sample carries other DNA sequences with the same CDR3. The chain employs TRBV5-1 and TRBJ2-7; weak D call: TRBD1 (5 bases). The germline V gene has CDR1 SGHRS and CDR2 YFSETQ. Between the trimmed V and J ends, which lost 0 bases and 4 bases, there was a span of 11 bases. The CDR3 has 14 amino acids. CDR3 nucleotide sequence: TGCGCCAGCAGCTTGGGGGGCAATCCTTACGAGCAGTACTTC. It translates to CASSLGGNPYEQYF.

This rearrangement joins TRBV5-1 to TRBJ2-5; maybe TRBD1 (6 bases). The last part of the DNA fits TRBJ2-7 better; the J call may be wrong. The CDR3 length is 12 residues. The germline V gene has CDR1 SGHRS and CDR2 YFSETQ. The CDR3 spells CASSQQGHEQYF. In nucleotides, the CDR3 is TGCGCCAGCAGCCAACAGGGCCACGAGCAGTACTTC.

This clone has just one count. V is TRBV27 and J is TRBJ2-2, with TRBD2 identical over 7 bases. The CDR3 is 15 residues long. Per the germline V gene, CDR1 is MNHEY and CDR2 is SMNVEV (reference sequence). Losses at the gene ends were 2 bases for V and 7 bases for J; bases not matched to a gene: 7. CDR3 nucleotides: TGTGCCAGCAGTTTAATGGGCAGGGAGGGCGGGGAGCTGTTTTTT. It yields the protein CASSLMGREGGELFF.

This sequence joins TRBV11-3 and TRBJ1-1; the D is unclear. V lost 2 bases and J 1 base, leaving 8 bases between the germline ends. The CDR3 loop spans 14 amino acids. Per germline, CDR1 SGHNT and CDR2 YENEEA. The CDR3 spells CASSLSQENTEAFF. The CDR3 DNA reads as TGTGCCAGCAGCTTAAGTCAGGAGAACACTGAAGCTTTCTTT.

The V and J genes are TRBV6-5 and TRBJ2-7; 8 bases agree with TRBD1. J gave up 2 bases and V 7 bases, and 7 bases lay outside the gene matches. Germline CDR1 is MNHEY and CDR2 is SVGAGI. The CDR3 spans 14 residues. The CDR3 DNA sequence: TGTGCCAGCATTAAGACAGGGGTCCCCTACGAGCAGTACTTC. Translating it yields CASIKTGVPYEQYF.

The chain carries TRBV28 and TRBJ2-7, with D possibly TRBD2 on 5 matching bases. The germline V and J ends were trimmed by 6 bases and 2 bases, with 14 bases remaining between them. The CDR3 runs to 14 residues. Germline V lookup: CDR1 MDHEN, CDR2 SYDVKM. CDR3 in amino acids: CASRGEGTPYEQYF. The DNA for the CDR3 is TGTGCCAGCAGGGGAGAGGGCACGCCCTACGAGCAGTACTTC.

This clone came up once. This chain joins TRBV7-2 and TRBJ2-2; D is unclear. Trimming left V 8 bases short and J 0 bases short, with 13 bases between. The length of the CDR3 is 15 residues. Per the germline V gene, CDR1 is SGHTA and CDR2 is FQGNSA. The CDR3 here is CASLQEMTNTGELFF. In DNA, the CDR3 is TGTGCCAGCCTCCAGGAAATGACGAACACCGGGGAGCTGTTTTTT.

The chain is built from TRBV7-9 and TRBJ1-1; 7 bases align to TRBD1. The ends lost 3 bases at V and 4 bases at J; junction bases unmatched: 8. CDR1 is SEHNR and CDR2 is FQNEAQ in the germline V gene (reference sequence). CDR3 size: 15 residues. The CDR3, as DNA: TGTGCCAGCAGCTTCACAGGGGCGGGGGGCACTGAAGCTTTCTTT. Translating gives CASSFTGAGGTEAFF.

The rearrangement joins TRBV18 to TRBJ2-7, with D hard to call. Looked up from germline, CDR1 is KGHSH and CDR2 is LQKENI. The CDR3 totals 13 residues. Trimming shortened V by 4 bases and J by 5 bases, and 12 bases separated the two germline ends. Here the CDR3 reads CASSLRSINEQYF. Written as DNA, the CDR3 is TGTGCCAGCTCACTTAGATCCATCAACGAGCAGTACTTC.